The 20 T cell receptor beta chains presented below share a single source sample, sequenced in a study of graft-versus-host responses after intestinal transplantation. This table comes from immunoSEQ multiplex PCR, and its TCRdb copy is limited to in-frame clones, with some not included. The sample has around 7,800 clones, approximately 98% seen once. The sequenced sample was PBMCs, obtained 23 days after intestinal transplant. The receptor set was obtained from a human patient who received an intestinal transplant, so some T cells may come from the graft donor.

The chain uses TRBV30 and TRBJ2-3; D remains unclear. V was cut by 7 bases and J by 8 bases, with 16 bases left in between. Looked up from germline, CDR1 is GTSNPN and CDR2 is SVGIG (reference sequence). This CDR3 spans 12 amino acids. The CDR3 DNA follows: TGTGCCTTTACGGCTCCGCCGGTTACGCAGTATTTT. It translates to CAFTAPPVTQYF.

The V gene is TRBV2, the J gene TRBJ2-1, with D unclear. Between the trimmed V and J ends, which lost 4 bases and 1 base, there was a span of 11 bases. This CDR3 is 15 amino acids long. Germline values: CDR1 SNHLY, CDR2 FYNNEI. The CDR3 loop reads CASSGWRASYNEQFF. CDR3 in DNA: TGTGCCAGCAGTGGGTGGCGTGCGTCCTACAATGAGCAGTTCTTC.

Comment on this clone: One end of the junction is discordant with germline, which a read error may explain. The V and J genes are TRBV7-7 and TRBJ2-4; 8 bases match TRBD2. The CDR3 has 16 residues. The germline gives CDR1 SSHAT, CDR2 FNYEAQ (reference sequence). CDR3 loop: CASSLAGRGHKNIQYF. The CDR3 DNA reads TGTGCTAGCAGCTTAGCGGGGAGGGGCCATAAAAACATTCAGTACTTC. Together with reference TRBV7-7 and TRBJ2-4, the CDR3 gives the full variable domain: GAGVSQSPRYKVTKRGQDVTLRCDPISSHATLYWYQQALGQGPEFLTYFNYEAQPDKSGLPSDRFSAERPEGSISTLTIQRTEQRDSAMYRCASSLAGRGHKNIQYFGAGTRLSVL.

The CDR3 DNA reads TGCGCCAGCATGGTTGGGGCATCCTACAATGAGCAGTTCTTC. This gives the protein CASMVGASYNEQFF. J is TRBJ2-1 and V is TRBV10-2, with D possibly TRBD1 on 5 matching bases. The V end was cut by 7 bases, the J end by 1 base, with 11 bases between. CDR3 length equals 14 residues. Germline V gives CDR1 WSHSY, CDR2 SAAADI.

The chain recombines TRBV27 with TRBJ2-2; no definite D call. Trimming took off 3 bases at V and 6 bases at J, with 5 bases between the two ends. CDR3 size: 12 residues. The germline CDR1 and CDR2 sequences are MNHEY and SMNVEV (reference sequence). Here the CDR3 reads CASSFPAGELFF. CDR3 nucleotides: TGTGCCAGCAGTTTCCCCGCCGGGGAGCTGTTTTTT.

The rearrangement uses TRBV9 and TRBJ2-3, with D possibly TRBD1 on 7 matching bases. Trimming took 4 bases from V and 0 from J, leaving 21 bases between them. The CDR3 contains 18 residues. Germline CDR1 reads SGDLS; CDR2 reads YYNGEE. The DNA of the CDR3 is TGTGCCAGCAGCCATTCCGAAAGGGGGGACAGAAGCACAGATACGCAGTATTTT. It specifies CASSHSERGDRSTDTQYF.

The V call is TRBV9, the J call TRBJ2-1; D is uncertain. Trimming removed 2 bases from V and 4 bases from J, with 4 bases in between. In germline, CDR1 is SGDLS, CDR2 YYNGEE. CDR3 length equals 12 residues. Written as DNA, the CDR3 is TGTGCCAGCAGCGTTGGATACAATGAGCAGTTCTTC. Protein product: CASSVGYNEQFF.

This chain links TRBV5-1 with TRBJ2-1; 9 positions agree with TRBD2. With 0 bases clipped from V and 4 bases from J, the junction kept 5 bases outside the gene matches. The CDR3 is 16 residues long. The germline gives CDR1 SGHRS, CDR2 YFSETQ. CDR3 sequence: CASSLDLAGSYNEQFF. CDR3 bases: TGCGCCAGCAGCTTGGATCTAGCGGGATCTTACAATGAGCAGTTCTTC.

V and J are TRBV27 and TRBJ2-3; D gene unclear. The length of the CDR3 is 18 residues. The germline V and J ends were trimmed by 5 bases and 2 bases, with 23 bases remaining between them. The germline V gene encodes CDR1 MNHEY and CDR2 SMNVEV (reference sequence). The CDR3 loop reads CASSPRTLWLPTTDTQYF. CDR3 coding DNA: TGTGCCAGCAGTCCCAGGACCCTTTGGCTTCCGACCACAGATACGCAGTATTTT.

The chain couples TRBV11-2 to TRBJ2-1; TRBD2 agrees at 10 bases. Trimming at V came to 2 bases and at J to 8 bases, leaving 6 bases not matched to a gene. Germline values: CDR1 SGHAT, CDR2 FQNNGV. CDR3 size: 15 residues. CDR3 in amino acids: CASSLPGAGGDEQFF. Here the CDR3 DNA reads TGTGCCAGCAGCTTACCTGGAGCGGGGGGGGATGAGCAGTTCTTC.

The chain joins TRBV10-3 to TRBJ2-2; TRBD2 aligns across 12 bases. The CDR3 extends over 18 amino acids. J gave up 0 bases and V 2 bases, and 4 bases lay outside the gene matches. The germline CDR1 and CDR2 sequences are ENHRY and SYGVKD. This CDR3 is CAISEPWTSGANTGELFF. The CDR3 bases are TGTGCCATCAGTGAGCCCTGGACTAGCGGGGCGAACACCGGGGAGCTGTTTTTT.

The genes are TRBV29-1 and TRBJ1-3; possible D gene TRBD1, 5 bases. Between the trimmed V and J ends, which lost 4 bases and 0 bases, there was a span of 10 bases. Germline V gene sequence: CDR1 SQVTM, CDR2 ANQGSEA. The CDR3 spans 14 residues. The CDR3 DNA reads as TGCAGCGTTGTTGGCAGGGACTCTGGAAACACCATATATTTT. It translates to CSVVGRDSGNTIYF. Full variable domain (remainder filled in from reference TRBV29-1 and TRBJ1-3): SAVISQKPSRDICQRGTSLTIQCQVDSQVTMMFWYRQQPGQSLTLIATANQGSEATYESGFVIDKFPISRPNLTFSTLTVSNMSPEDSSIYLCSVVGRDSGNTIYFGEGSWLTVV.

This chain links TRBV9 with TRBJ1-2; D gene ambiguous. CDR3 size: 12 residues. Germline CDR1 is SGDLS and CDR2 is YYNGEE. V lost 2 bases and J 7 bases, leaving 9 bases between the germline ends. CDR3 DNA: TGTGCCAGCAGCGTCGGAGACGGTGGCTACACCTTC. It yields the protein CASSVGDGGYTF.

This clone came up once. CDR3 region: CASSDNSGNTIYF. The CDR3 DNA reads TGTGCCAGTAGTGACAACTCTGGAAACACCATATATTTT. This chain links TRBV19 with TRBJ1-3; D not resolved. In germline, CDR1 is LNHDA, CDR2 SQIVND (reference sequence). V was cut by 5 bases and J by 0 bases, with 5 bases left in between. This CDR3 has 13 amino acids.

The chain joins TRBV19 to TRBJ2-1, with TRBD2 matching 9 bases. The CDR3 consists of 21 residues. CDR1 is LNHDA and CDR2 is SQIVND in the germline V gene (reference sequence). V lost 5 bases and J lost 2; bases outside the gene matches: 22. DNA of the CDR3: TGTGCCAGTAGTCCAGCCGTTTTGTCTAGCGGGAAGCCGGACACCTACAATGAGCAGTTCTTC. This codes for CASSPAVLSSGKPDTYNEQFF.

The CDR3 region has the DNA TGTGCCAGTAGACCTCGGGGGGGCGGCTATGGCTACACCTTC. As protein: CASRPRGGGYGYTF. The chain is built from TRBV19 and TRBJ1-2, with a possible D match to TRBD1 (6 bases). Germline-derived CDR1 and CDR2 are LNHDA and SQIVND (reference sequence). V lost 6 bases and J 4 bases, leaving 15 bases between the germline ends. This CDR3 comprises 14 residues.

V and J are TRBV19 and TRBJ2-3; D uncertain. Trimming cost V 7 bases and J 0 bases, with 11 bases left between them. Germline assignment: CDR1 LNHDA and CDR2 SQIVND (reference sequence). The CDR3 has 14 residues. CDR3 region: CASKERSSTDTQYF. As DNA, the CDR3 is TGTGCCAGTAAGGAGCGATCTAGCACAGATACGCAGTATTTT.

The chain has TRBV4-3 and TRBJ2-7; no firm D call. V was clipped by 4 bases and J by 0 bases, with 13 bases between them. Per the germline V gene, CDR1 is LGHNA and CDR2 is YSLEER. The CDR3 is made up of 15 amino acids. This chain's CDR3 is CASSPVTVSSYEQYF. CDR3 coding DNA: TGCGCCAGCAGCCCAGTCACAGTTAGCTCCTACGAGCAGTACTTC.

The chain combines TRBV10-3 with TRBJ2-7; 9 bases map to TRBD1. CDR3 length: 14 residues. V shed 10 bases, J shed 0 bases, and the junction held 7 bases outside the gene matches. CDR1 and CDR2 (germline): ENHRY, SYGVKD. The CDR3: CATNSGQGSYEQYF. The CDR3 DNA follows: TGTGCCACGAACTCGGGACAGGGCTCCTACGAGCAGTACTTC.

The rearrangement links TRBV19 to TRBJ2-1; D may be TRBD2 (5 bases). V was trimmed by 5 bases and J by 6 bases, leaving 17 bases between them. This CDR3 is 15 amino acids long. Looked up from germline, CDR1 is LNHDA and CDR2 is SQIVND (reference sequence). Here the CDR3 reads CASSGPGIPPNEQFF. The CDR3 DNA is TGTGCCAGTAGTGGTCCGGGAATCCCCCCCAATGAGCAGTTCTTC.